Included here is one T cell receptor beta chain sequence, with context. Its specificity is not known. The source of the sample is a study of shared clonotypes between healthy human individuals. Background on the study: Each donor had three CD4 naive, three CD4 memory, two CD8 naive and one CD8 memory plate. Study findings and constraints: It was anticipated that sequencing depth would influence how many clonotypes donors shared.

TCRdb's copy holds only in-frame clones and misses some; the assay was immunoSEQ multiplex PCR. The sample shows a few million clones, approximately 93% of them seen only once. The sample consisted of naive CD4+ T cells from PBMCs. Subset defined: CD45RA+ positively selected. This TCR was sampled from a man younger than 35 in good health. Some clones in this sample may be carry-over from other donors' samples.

CDR3 amino acids: CASTRDNYGYTF. The CDR3 nucleotides are TGTGCCAGCACCCGAGACAACTATGGCTACACCTTC. V gene TRBV25-1 combines with J gene TRBJ1-2; D gene ambiguous. The germline V gene encodes CDR1 MGHDK and CDR2 SYGVNS. This CDR3 spans 12 amino acids. V lost 7 bases and J 2 bases, leaving 8 bases between the germline ends.